This T cell receptor (beta chain) was retrieved from a study of T cell responses to AZD1222 COVID-19 vaccine. Findings and caveats of the study: The sample set comprised mostly white British donors with more females, and clonal diversity was possibly underestimated. Nearly half of spike-specific TCRs reportedly target variant regions that are unmutated in the B.1.351 and B.1.1.7 variants. Among AZD1222 vaccinees, only six or seven were seropositive at baseline.

Sequencing used immunoSEQ multiplex PCR; TCRdb keeps in-frame clones, though not all of them. The sample has 150,000 to 200,000 clones, 80% to 90% seen once; the top ten hold 11%. This CDR3 has 13 amino acids. CDR1 SEHNR and CDR2 FQNEAQ come from the germline V gene (reference sequence). For this clone: Its antigen is not identified. One junction end does not reproduce the germline sequence, and a read error may be involved.

The clonotype was recovered from an adult who received the AZD1222 COVID-19 vaccine. The specimen comprised peripheral blood, sampled 28 days after the second AZD1222 dose. The V call is TRBV7-9, the J call TRBJ2-7; no firm D call. The CDR3 reads CASSLEGPAYGLF. The CDR3 DNA follows: TGTGCCAGCAGCTTAGAGGGCCCTGCATACGGGCTTTTC.